Listed below are T cell receptor beta chains from one sample, sequenced in a study of CD8 T cells in Susac syndrome. TCRdb called the immunoSEQ multiplex PCR reads again in MiXCR, with one record for every CDR3 protein. The sample gives more than 150,000 distinct CDR3 sequences, 85% to 95% of which show up once; roughly 0.16% is in the top ten. Sequencing was carried out using CD4+ T cells from PBMCs. The receptors originated from a human donor with Susac syndrome. Each CDR3 is given with its conserved first and last residue. D genes are given only for firm matches. Expanded clones are given a class, and other clones once, few, many or no size at all.

v_gene	abundance	d_gene	j_gene	CDR3nt	CDR3aa
TRBV9	once	TRBD2	TRBJ2-1	TGTGCCAGCTCCCTAGCGGGGACCCCCGATGAGCAGTTCTTC	CASSLAGTPDEQFF
TRBV5-6	-	-	TRBJ2-4	TGTGCCAGCAGCATCACCCCTGGGCACATTCAGTACTTC	CASSITPGHIQYF
TRBV29-1	-	-	TRBJ2-7	TGCAGCGTTCTAGGTGCCTACGAGCAGTACTTC	CSVLGAYEQYF
TRBV7-8	-	-	TRBJ1-2	TGTGCCAGCAGCCCGGTTAGGGGACAATTCACCTTC	CASSPVRGQFTF
TRBV9	-	-	TRBJ1-5	TGTGCCAGCAGCCCAGAGGGTTGGGGCAATCAGCCCCAGCATTTT	CASSPEGWGNQPQHF
TRBV4-1	once	TRBD2	TRBJ2-3	TGCGCCAGCAGGAATAGCGGGGGCAGCACAGATACGCAGTATTTT	CASRNSGGSTDTQYF
TRBV11-3	-	-	TRBJ2-1	TGTGCCAGCAGCTTTTCCTCTACAGGATACAATGAGCAGTTCTTC	CASSFSSTGYNEQFF
TRBV7-3	-	TRBD2	TRBJ2-1	TGTGCCAGCAGACCTTCCGGGGGGGGAAGGGGGTCCTACAATGAGCAGTTCTTC	CASRPSGGGRGSYNEQFF
TRBV9	-	-	TRBJ2-1	TGTGCCAGCAGCAACCGGGATGAGCAGTTCTTC	CASSNRDEQFF
TRBV29-1	-	-	TRBJ2-5	TGCAGCGTTGGGGTCGGGACATCAGAGACCCAGTACTTC	CSVGVGTSETQYF
TRBV9	-	TRBD2	TRBJ2-3	TGTGCCAGCAGCGTAGCTGTGAGCGGGGGGAGTACAGATACGCAGTATTTT	CASSVAVSGGSTDTQYF
TRBV20-1	-	TRBD2	TRBJ2-2	TGCAGTGCTAGTCCTAGCGGGGGGACGAACACCGGGGAGCTGTTTTTT	CSASPSGGTNTGELFF